This TCR beta chain was sequenced in a study of shared clonotypes between healthy human individuals. As for the study in general: The composition of the donors was a couple of women and a few men aged 18 to 49.

Repertoires were generated with immunoSEQ multiplex PCR, while TCRdb's copy carries only in-frame clones and drops some. This sample has some 500,000 clones, with 90% to 97% found just once. As for this clone: The antigen is undetermined.

The germline gives CDR1 GTSNPN, CDR2 SVGIG (reference sequence). This CDR3 has 14 amino acids. V was cut by 3 bases and J by 5 bases, with 14 bases left in between. Study results and limitations: Represented diversity, genetic and exposure-history alike, was limited by few donors. The authors sampled blood alone, and tissue repertoires likely differ. Larger richness was generally estimated for naive than memory subsets.

Sequencing used naive CD4+ T cells sorted from blood. Specified subset: CD45RA+ positively selected. The clonotype originates from a woman under 40 in good health. The chain joins TRBV30 to TRBJ2-1; possible D gene TRBD2, 5 bases. The CDR3 spells CAWRLAGKNNEQFF. The CDR3 region has the DNA TGTGCCTGGAGGTTAGCCGGGAAGAACAATGAGCAGTTCTTC.